Listed below are T cell receptor beta chains from one sample, sequenced in a study of regulatory T cells in long-lasting Graves disease. TCRdb analysed the multiplex PCR reads with MiXCR anew, one entry per CDR3 protein. This table holds about 440,000 distinct CDR3 sequences, around 14% found once. Separately, the same data were catalogued under a study of T cells in Graves' hyperthyroidism and ophthalmopathy.

Sequenced here: peripheral blood mononuclear cells (PBMCs), sampled at new diagnosis, from a patient treated with antithyroid drugs. Every receptor here comes from a woman aged 25-40 years with Graves disease. The CDR3 runs from the conserved cysteine through the conserved F or W. Each record gives: V gene, D gene, J gene, clone size, CDR3 protein, CDR3 DNA. A D gene is named only where the DNA matches it firmly. Clone size, where shown, is once, few, many, or a class for clones that have expanded.

>TRBV7-3|TRBD2|TRBJ2-7|many
CASSLSAGGLDEQYF
TGTGCCAGCAGCTTATCGGCGGGAGGGCTCGACGAGCAGTACTTC
>TRBV2|.|TRBJ2-1|many
CASSERGLAPLNEQFF
TGTGCCAGCAGTGAGCGAGGGCTAGCTCCTTTAAATGAGCAGTTCTTC
>TRBV20-1|.|TRBJ2-2|.
CSAVGTGELFF
TGCAGTGCTGTGGGGACCGGGGAGCTGTTTTTT
>TRBV30|.|TRBJ2-7|many
CAWSVAGSYEQYF
TGTGCCTGGAGTGTGGCCGGCTCCTACGAGCAGTACTTC
>TRBV20-1|.|TRBJ1-2|few
CSARDKGNYGYTF
TGCAGTGCTAGAGATAAGGGGAACTATGGCTACACCTTC
>TRBV6-1|TRBD2|TRBJ2-3|.
CASSDLPSGRERDTQYF
TGTGCCAGCAGTGATCTTCCAAGCGGGAGGGAGAGAGATACGCAGTATTTT
>TRBV5-4|.|TRBJ1-6|few
CASSLSGGRDSPLHF
TGTGCCAGCAGCTTGAGCGGGGGCCGGGATTCACCCCTCCACTTT
>TRBV5-6|TRBD1|TRBJ2-1|.
CASSTGQIYNEQFF
TGTGCCAGCAGCACGGGACAGATTTACAATGAGCAGTTCTTC
>TRBV5-1|.|TRBJ1-1|many
CASSATQGRLMNTEAFF
TGTGCCAGCAGCGCTACACAGGGCCGCTTGATGAACACTGAAGCTTTCTTT
>TRBV29-1|.|TRBJ1-1|few
CSVDPLEAFF
TGCAGCGTTGACCCCCTTGAAGCTTTCTTT
>TRBV13|.|TRBJ2-3|many
CASSLGQFTDTQYF
TGTGCCAGCAGCTTAGGTCAGTTCACAGATACGCAGTATTTT
>TRBV12-3/TRBV12-4|TRBD1|TRBJ2-7|many
CASSSFRTGPYEQYF
TGTGCCAGCAGTTCTTTCCGGACAGGGCCCTACGAGCAGTACTTC
>TRBV7-9|.|TRBJ2-1|many
CASATSTREQFF
TGTGCCAGCGCTACCTCGACTCGGGAGCAGTTCTTC
>TRBV27|.|TRBJ1-5|few
CASSLSASNQPQHF
TGTGCCAGCAGTTTATCTGCTAGCAATCAGCCCCAGCATTTT
>TRBV11-2|.|TRBJ1-1|many
CASSEGGYTEAFF
TGTGCCAGCAGTGAGGGAGGGTACACTGAAGCTTTCTTT
>TRBV7-9|TRBD1|TRBJ2-1|many
CASSLALDRGDEQFF
TGTGCCAGCAGCTTAGCCTTAGACAGGGGCGATGAGCAGTTCTTC
>TRBV18|TRBD1|TRBJ1-1|many
CASSPIEGAVDTEAFF
TGTGCCAGCTCACCTATCGAGGGGGCGGTGGACACTGAAGCTTTCTTT
>TRBV7-9|.|TRBJ1-1|.
CASSLTGPGTEAFF
TGTGCCAGCAGCTTAACAGGACCGGGGACTGAAGCTTTCTTT
>TRBV5-8|TRBD1|TRBJ1-2|many
CASSLPGQGWYGYTF
TGTGCCAGCAGCCTACCGGGACAGGGGTGGTATGGCTACACCTTC
>TRBV30|TRBD2|TRBJ2-1|many
CAWASGRAYNEQFF
TGTGCCTGGGCTAGCGGGAGGGCCTACAATGAGCAGTTCTTC
>TRBV19|TRBD1|TRBJ2-7|.
CASKDAGTGAYEQYF
TGTGCCAGTAAGGATGCCGGGACAGGGGCCTACGAGCAGTACTTC
>TRBV29-1|.|TRBJ1-2|.
CSVEDGLKWGPESMTNGYTF
TGCAGCGTTGAAGATGGGTTGAAGTGGGGTCCTGAATCCATGACTAATGGCTACACCTTC
>TRBV12-5|.|TRBJ2-1|.
CASAHGNEQFF
TGTGCTAGTGCCCACGGTAATGAGCAGTTCTTC
>TRBV12-3/TRBV12-4|.|TRBJ2-2|many
CASTENTGELFF
TGTGCCAGCACCGAGAACACCGGGGAGCTGTTTTTT
>TRBV5-6|.|TRBJ2-2|few
CASNQVTSTGELFF
TGTGCCAGCAACCAAGTGACATCTACCGGGGAGCTGTTTTTT
>TRBV19|.|TRBJ1-1|many
CASSMGGEAFF
TGTGCCAGTAGTATGGGGGGTGAAGCTTTCTTT
>TRBV30|.|TRBJ2-5|many
CAWSTIAETQYF
TGTGCCTGGAGCACCATCGCCGAGACCCAGTACTTC
>TRBV2|.|TRBJ2-1|few
CASSATLTREQQFF
TGTGCCAGCAGTGCTACCCTTACACGGGAGCAGCAGTTCTTC
>TRBV19|.|TRBJ1-1|.
CASSIGVWGGAEAFF
TGTGCCAGTAGTATAGGGGTTTGGGGGGGGGCTGAAGCTTTCTTT
>TRBV5-1|.|TRBJ2-1|many
CASSLELEMDEQFF
TGCGCCAGCAGCTTGGAGTTGGAGATGGATGAGCAGTTCTTC
>TRBV7-2|.|TRBJ1-6|few
CASSRVRDFGSPLHF
TGTGCCAGCAGCCGGGTCCGGGACTTCGGTTCACCCCTCCACTTT